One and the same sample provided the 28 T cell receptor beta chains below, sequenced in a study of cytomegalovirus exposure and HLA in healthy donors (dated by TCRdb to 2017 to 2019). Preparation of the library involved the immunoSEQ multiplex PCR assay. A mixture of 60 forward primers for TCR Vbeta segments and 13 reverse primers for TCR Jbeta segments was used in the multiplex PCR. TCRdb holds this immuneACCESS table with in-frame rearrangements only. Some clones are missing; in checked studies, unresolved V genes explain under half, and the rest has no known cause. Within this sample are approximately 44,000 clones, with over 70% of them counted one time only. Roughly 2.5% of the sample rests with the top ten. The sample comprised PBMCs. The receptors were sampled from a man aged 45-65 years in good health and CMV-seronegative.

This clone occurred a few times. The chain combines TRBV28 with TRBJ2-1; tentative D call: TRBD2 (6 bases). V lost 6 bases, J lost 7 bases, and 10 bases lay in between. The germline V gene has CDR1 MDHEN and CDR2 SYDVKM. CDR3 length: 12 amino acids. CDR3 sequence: CASSPLANEQFF. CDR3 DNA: TGTGCCAGCAGCCCCCTAGCGAATGAGCAGTTCTTC.

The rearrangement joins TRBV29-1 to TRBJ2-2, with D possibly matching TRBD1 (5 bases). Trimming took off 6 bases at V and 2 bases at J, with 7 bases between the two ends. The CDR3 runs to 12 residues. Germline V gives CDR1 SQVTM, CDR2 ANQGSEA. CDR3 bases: TGCAGCGTGACAGACAACACCGGGGAGCTGTTTTTT. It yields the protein CSVTDNTGELFF.

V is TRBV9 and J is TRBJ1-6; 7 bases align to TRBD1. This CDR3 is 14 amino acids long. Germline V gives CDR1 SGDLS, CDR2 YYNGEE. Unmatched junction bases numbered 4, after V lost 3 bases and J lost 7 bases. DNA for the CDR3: TGTGCCAGCAGCGAAAGACAGGGCAATTCACCCCTCCACTTT. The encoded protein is CASSERQGNSPLHF.

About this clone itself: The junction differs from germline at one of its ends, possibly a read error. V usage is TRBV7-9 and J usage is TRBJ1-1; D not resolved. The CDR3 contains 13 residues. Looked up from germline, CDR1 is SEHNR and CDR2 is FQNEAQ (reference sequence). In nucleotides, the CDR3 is TGTTCCAGCAGCTTAGTGTTAAACACTGAAGCTTTCTTT. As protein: CSSSLVLNTEAFF.

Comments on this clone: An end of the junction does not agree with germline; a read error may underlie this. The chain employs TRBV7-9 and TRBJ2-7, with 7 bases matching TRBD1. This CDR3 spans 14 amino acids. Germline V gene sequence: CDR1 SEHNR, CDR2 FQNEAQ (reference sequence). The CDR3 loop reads CSSSLEGGGYEQYF. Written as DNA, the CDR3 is TGTTCCAGCAGCTTAGAAGGGGGCGGATACGAGCAGTACTTC.

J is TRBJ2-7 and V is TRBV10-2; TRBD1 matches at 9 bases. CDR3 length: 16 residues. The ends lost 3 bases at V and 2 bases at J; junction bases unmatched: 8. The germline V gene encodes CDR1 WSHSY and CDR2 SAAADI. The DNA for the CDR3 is TGCGCCAGCAGTGACCGGGACAGGGCATTTCCCTACGAGCAGTACTTC. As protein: CASSDRDRAFPYEQYF.

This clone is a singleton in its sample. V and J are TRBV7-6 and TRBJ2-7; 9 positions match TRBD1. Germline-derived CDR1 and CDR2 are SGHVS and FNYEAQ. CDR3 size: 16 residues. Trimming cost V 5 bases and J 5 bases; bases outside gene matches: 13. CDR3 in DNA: TGTGCCAGCAGCCCGGCCGCCGGGACAGGGTCTCACGAGCAGTACTTC. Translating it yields CASSPAAGTGSHEQYF.

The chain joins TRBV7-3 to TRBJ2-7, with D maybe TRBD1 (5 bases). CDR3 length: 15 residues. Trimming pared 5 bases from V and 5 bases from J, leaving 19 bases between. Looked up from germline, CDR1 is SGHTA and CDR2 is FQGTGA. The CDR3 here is CASSRTATVDNEQYF. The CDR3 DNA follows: TGTGCCAGCAGCCGAACAGCGACTGTGGACAACGAGCAGTACTTC.

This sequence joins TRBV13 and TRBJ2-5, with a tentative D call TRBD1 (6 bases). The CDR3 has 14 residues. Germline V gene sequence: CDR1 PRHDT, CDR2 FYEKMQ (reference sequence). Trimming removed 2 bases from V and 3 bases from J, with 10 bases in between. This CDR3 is CASSLRQEEETQYF. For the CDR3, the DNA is TGTGCCAGCAGCTTAAGACAGGAAGAAGAGACCCAGTACTTC.

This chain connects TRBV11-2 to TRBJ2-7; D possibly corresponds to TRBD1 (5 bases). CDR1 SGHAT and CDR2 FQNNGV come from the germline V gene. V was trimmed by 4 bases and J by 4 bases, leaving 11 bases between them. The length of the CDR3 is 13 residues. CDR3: CASSWGLLYEQYF. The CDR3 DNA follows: TGTGCCAGCAGCTGGGGCTTATTATACGAGCAGTACTTC.

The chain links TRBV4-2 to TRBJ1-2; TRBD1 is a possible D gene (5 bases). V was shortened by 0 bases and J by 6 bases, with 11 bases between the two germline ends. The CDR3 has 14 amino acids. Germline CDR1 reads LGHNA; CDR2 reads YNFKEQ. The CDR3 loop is CASSQEEGSDGYTF. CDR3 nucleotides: TGTGCCAGCAGCCAAGAGGAGGGGAGCGATGGCTACACCTTC.

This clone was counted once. CDR3 DNA sequence: TGCAGCGTTGTGGAGGGCACAGATACGCAGTATTTT. Translated: CSVVEGTDTQYF. This chain uses TRBV29-1 with TRBJ2-3; weak D call: TRBD2 (5 bases). The CDR3 extends over 12 amino acids. Trimming took off 4 bases at V and 1 base at J, with 6 bases between the two ends. Germline V gene data show CDR1 as SQVTM and CDR2 as ANQGSEA.

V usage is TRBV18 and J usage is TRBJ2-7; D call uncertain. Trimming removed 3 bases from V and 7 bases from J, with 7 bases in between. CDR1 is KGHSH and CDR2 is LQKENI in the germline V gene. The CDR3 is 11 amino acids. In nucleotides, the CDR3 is TGTGCCAGCTCACCCGGGTGGGAGCAGTACTTC. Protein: CASSPGWEQYF. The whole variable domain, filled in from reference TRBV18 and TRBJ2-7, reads NAGVMQNPRHLVRRRGQEARLRCSPMKGHSHVYWYRQLPEEGLKFMVYLQKENIIDESGMPKERFSAEFPKEGPSILRIQQVVRGDSAAYFCASSPGWEQYFGPGTRLTVT.

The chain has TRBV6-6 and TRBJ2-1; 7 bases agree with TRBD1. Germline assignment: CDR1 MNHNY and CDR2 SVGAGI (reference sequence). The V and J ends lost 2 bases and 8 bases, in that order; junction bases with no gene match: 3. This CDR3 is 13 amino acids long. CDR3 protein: CASSYGTADEQFF. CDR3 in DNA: TGTGCCAGCAGTTACGGGACAGCCGATGAGCAGTTCTTC.

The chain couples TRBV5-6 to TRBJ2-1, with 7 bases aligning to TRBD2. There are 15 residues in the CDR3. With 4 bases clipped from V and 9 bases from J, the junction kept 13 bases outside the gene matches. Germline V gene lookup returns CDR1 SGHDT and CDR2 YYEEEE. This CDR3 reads CASSPGLGNFLEQFF. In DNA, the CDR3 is TGTGCCAGCAGCCCCGGACTAGGAAATTTCCTTGAGCAGTTCTTC.

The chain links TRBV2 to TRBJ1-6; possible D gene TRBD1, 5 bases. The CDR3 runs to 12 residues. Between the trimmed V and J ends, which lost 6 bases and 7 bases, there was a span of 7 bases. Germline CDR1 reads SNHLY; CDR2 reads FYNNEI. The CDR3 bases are TGTGCCAGCAGGGGGGGGAATTCACCCCTCCACTTT. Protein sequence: CASRGGNSPLHF. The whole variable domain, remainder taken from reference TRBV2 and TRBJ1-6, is EPEVTQTPSHQVTQMGQEVILRCVPISNHLYFYWYRQILGQKVEFLVSFYNNEISEKSEIFDDQFSVERPDGSNFTLKIRSTKLEDSAMYFCASRGGNSPLHFGNGTRLTVT.

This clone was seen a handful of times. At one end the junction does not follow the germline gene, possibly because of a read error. CDR3 nucleotides: TGTTCCAGCAGCCCTCTACAGGATAACTATGGCTACACCTTC. This gives the protein CSSSPLQDNYGYTF. The chain has TRBV7-9 and TRBJ1-2, with D tentatively TRBD1 (5 bases). CDR1 and CDR2 (germline): SEHNR, FQNEAQ (reference sequence). CDR3 length equals 14 residues.

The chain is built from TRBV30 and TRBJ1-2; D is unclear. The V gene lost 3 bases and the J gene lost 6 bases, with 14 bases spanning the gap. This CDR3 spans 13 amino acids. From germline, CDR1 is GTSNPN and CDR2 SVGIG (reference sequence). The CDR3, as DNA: TGTGCCTGGAGGATGGTGGCCCCAAATGGCTACACCTTC. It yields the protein CAWRMVAPNGYTF.

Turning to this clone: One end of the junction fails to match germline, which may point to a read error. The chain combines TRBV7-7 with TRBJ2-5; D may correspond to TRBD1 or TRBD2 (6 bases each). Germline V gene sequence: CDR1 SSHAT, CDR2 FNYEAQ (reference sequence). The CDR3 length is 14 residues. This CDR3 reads CASSLQGGRGTQYF. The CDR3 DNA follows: TGTGCTAGCAGCTTACAGGGAGGAAGAGGGACCCAGTACTTC.

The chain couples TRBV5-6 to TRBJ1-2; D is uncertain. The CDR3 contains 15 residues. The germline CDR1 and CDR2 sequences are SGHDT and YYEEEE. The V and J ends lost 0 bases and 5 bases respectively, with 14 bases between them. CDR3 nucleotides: TGTGCCAGCAGCTTGGTCAGGTCACAGAGTTATGGCTACACCTTC. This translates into CASSLVRSQSYGYTF.

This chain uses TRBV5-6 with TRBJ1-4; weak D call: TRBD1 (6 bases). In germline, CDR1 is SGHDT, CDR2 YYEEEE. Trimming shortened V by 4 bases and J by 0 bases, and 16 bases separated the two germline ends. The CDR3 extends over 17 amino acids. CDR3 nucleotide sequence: TGTGCCAGCAGCAAGTACAGGGAAATCACAACTAATGAAAAACTGTTTTTT. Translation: CASSKYREITTNEKLFF.

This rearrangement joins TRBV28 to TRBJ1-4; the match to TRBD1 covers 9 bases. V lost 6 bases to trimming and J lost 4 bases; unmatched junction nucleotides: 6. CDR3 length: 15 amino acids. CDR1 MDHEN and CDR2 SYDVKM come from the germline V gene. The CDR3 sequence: CASRPPGQGNEKLFF. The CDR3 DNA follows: TGTGCCAGCAGGCCTCCGGGACAGGGTAATGAAAAACTGTTTTTT.

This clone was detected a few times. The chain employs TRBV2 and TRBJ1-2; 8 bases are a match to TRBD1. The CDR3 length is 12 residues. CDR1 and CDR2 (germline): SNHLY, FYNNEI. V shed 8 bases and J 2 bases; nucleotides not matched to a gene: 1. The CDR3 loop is CASWDRNYGYTF. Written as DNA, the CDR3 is TGTGCCAGCTGGGACAGGAACTATGGCTACACCTTC. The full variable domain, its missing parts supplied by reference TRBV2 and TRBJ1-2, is EPEVTQTPSHQVTQMGQEVILRCVPISNHLYFYWYRQILGQKVEFLVSFYNNEISEKSEIFDDQFSVERPDGSNFTLKIRSTKLEDSAMYFCASWDRNYGYTFGSGTRLTVV.

CDR3 loop: CASSDSAGGGGNEQFF. The CDR3 DNA reads TGTGCCAGCAGTGACTCCGCTGGCGGGGGGGGTAATGAGCAGTTCTTC. V usage is TRBV6-4 and J usage is TRBJ2-1; 9 positions match TRBD2. This CDR3 has 16 amino acids. J lost 7 bases, V lost 0 bases, and 7 bases had no gene match. Looked up from germline, CDR1 is MRHNA and CDR2 is SNTAGT.

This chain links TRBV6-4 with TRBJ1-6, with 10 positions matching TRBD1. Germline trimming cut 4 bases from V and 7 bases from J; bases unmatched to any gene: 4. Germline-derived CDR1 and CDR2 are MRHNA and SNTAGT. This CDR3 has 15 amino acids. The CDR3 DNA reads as TGTGCCAGCAGTGCCGGGACAGGGGACAATTCACCCCTCCACTTT. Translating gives CASSAGTGDNSPLHF.

The CDR3 reads CASSALTSGRARGEQFF. The CDR3 DNA follows: TGTGCCAGCAGTGCCCTGACTAGCGGGAGGGCTAGGGGTGAGCAGTTCTTC. This sequence joins TRBV27 and TRBJ2-1; 14 positions match TRBD2. V lost 5 bases and J lost 9; bases outside the gene matches: 12. Germline V gene lookup returns CDR1 MNHEY and CDR2 SMNVEV (reference sequence). This CDR3 comprises 17 residues.

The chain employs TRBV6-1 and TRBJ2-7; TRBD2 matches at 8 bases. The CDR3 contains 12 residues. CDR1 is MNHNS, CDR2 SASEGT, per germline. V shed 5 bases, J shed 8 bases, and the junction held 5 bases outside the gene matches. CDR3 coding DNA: TGTGCCAGCAGTCCCGGGGGGGGTCAGCAGTACTTC. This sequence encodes CASSPGGGQQYF.

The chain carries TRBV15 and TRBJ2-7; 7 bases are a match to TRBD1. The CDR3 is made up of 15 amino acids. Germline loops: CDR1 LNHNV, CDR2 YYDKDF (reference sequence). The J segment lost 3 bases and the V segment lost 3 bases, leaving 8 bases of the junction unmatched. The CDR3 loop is CATSRDKQGIYEQYF. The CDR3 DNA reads TGTGCCACCAGCAGGGATAAACAGGGGATCTACGAGCAGTACTTC.